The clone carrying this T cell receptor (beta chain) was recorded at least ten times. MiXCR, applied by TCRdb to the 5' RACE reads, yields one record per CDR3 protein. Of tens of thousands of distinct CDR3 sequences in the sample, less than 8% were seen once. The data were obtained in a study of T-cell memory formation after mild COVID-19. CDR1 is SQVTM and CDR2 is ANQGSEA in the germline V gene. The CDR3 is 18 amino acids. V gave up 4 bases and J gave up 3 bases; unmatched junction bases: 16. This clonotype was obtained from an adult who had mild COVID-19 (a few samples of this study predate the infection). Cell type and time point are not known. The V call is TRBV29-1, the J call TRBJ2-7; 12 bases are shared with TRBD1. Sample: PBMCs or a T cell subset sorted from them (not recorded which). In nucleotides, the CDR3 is TGCAGCGTTGTAGCTTGGGGACAGGGGGCGAAAGGACTCTACGAGCAGTACTTC. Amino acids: CSVVAWGQGAKGLYEQYF.